Reported below is one T cell receptor (beta chain). This entry is derived from a study of blood T cell repertoires in COVID-19. Study overall: Sample material is recorded as cDNA or gDNA derived from T cells, B-cell-depleted T cells, or PBMCs.

The junction had 3 bases not matched to a gene; V was cut back by 0 bases and J by 7 bases. The CDR3 loop spans 14 amino acids. CDR1 is MGHRA and CDR2 is YSYEKL in the germline V gene. The table came from immunoSEQ multiplex PCR; TCRdb's copy has only in-frame clones and leaves some out. The repertoire holds roughly 190,000 clones, with around 82% as singletons. The chain combines TRBV4-1 with TRBJ2-7; TRBD1 matches at 10 bases. Material for sequencing was peripheral blood. This TCR came from a human donor with acute or convalescent COVID-19. The donor label of this sample is uncertain. The CDR3 here is CASSQEGQGREQYF. The CDR3 DNA sequence: TGCGCCAGCAGCCAAGAGGGACAGGGGAGGGAGCAGTACTTC.